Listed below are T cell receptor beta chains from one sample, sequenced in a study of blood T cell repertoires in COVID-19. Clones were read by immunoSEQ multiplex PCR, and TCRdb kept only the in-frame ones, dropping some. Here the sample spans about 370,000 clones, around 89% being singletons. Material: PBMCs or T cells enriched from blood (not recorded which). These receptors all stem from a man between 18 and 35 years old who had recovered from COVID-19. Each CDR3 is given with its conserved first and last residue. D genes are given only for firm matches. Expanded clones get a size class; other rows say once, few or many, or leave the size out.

CDR3nt: TGTGCCAGCAGCCCCCGACAGGGGACTACGGCGGTAACTGAAGCTTTCTTT; CDR3aa: CASSPRQGTTAVTEAFF; d_gene: TRBD1; j_gene: TRBJ1-1; abundance: .; v_gene: TRBV7-9
CDR3nt: TGTGCCACCAGTGACGGGACAGGCTACGAGCAGTACTTC; CDR3aa: CATSDGTGYEQYF; d_gene: TRBD1; j_gene: TRBJ2-7; abundance: .; v_gene: TRBV24-1
CDR3nt: TGTGCCAGCAGTTATGATACAGGGGGCGGCAATCAGCCCCAGCATTTT; CDR3aa: CASSYDTGGGNQPQHF; d_gene: TRBD1; j_gene: TRBJ1-5; abundance: .; v_gene: TRBV6-6
CDR3nt: TGCAGCGTATTGAGGGAGGACACTGAAGCTTTCTTT; CDR3aa: CSVLREDTEAFF; d_gene: .; j_gene: TRBJ1-1; abundance: .; v_gene: TRBV29-1
CDR3nt: TGTGCCACCAGCAGAGATCAACCCGGTGGCTACACCTTC; CDR3aa: CATSRDQPGGYTF; d_gene: .; j_gene: TRBJ1-2; abundance: .; v_gene: TRBV15
CDR3nt: TGTGCCAGCAGCCCTTCGGCGGGCAGTGAGACTGGAAACACCATATATTTT; CDR3aa: CASSPSAGSETGNTIYF; d_gene: .; j_gene: TRBJ1-3; abundance: .; v_gene: TRBV3-1/TRBV3-2
CDR3nt: TGTGCCAGCAGCTCATCGGGACTAGCGGGAACCGGGGAGCTGTTTTTT; CDR3aa: CASSSSGLAGTGELFF; d_gene: TRBD2; j_gene: TRBJ2-2; abundance: .; v_gene: TRBV7-3
CDR3nt: TGTGCCAGCAGCCCAGATACAGGGCTGGGGTATGGCTACACCTTC; CDR3aa: CASSPDTGLGYGYTF; d_gene: .; j_gene: TRBJ1-2; abundance: .; v_gene: TRBV9
CDR3nt: TGTGCCTGGAGTACAGGGGTCGAGCAGTACTTC; CDR3aa: CAWSTGVEQYF; d_gene: TRBD1; j_gene: TRBJ2-7; abundance: .; v_gene: TRBV30
CDR3nt: TGCAGCGTCGATACGGGACAGACTTACGAGCAGTACTTC; CDR3aa: CSVDTGQTYEQYF; d_gene: TRBD1; j_gene: TRBJ2-7; abundance: .; v_gene: TRBV29-1
CDR3nt: TGTGCCAGCAGCTTGGTCTCCCTCGGTGAGCAGTTCTTC; CDR3aa: CASSLVSLGEQFF; d_gene: .; j_gene: TRBJ2-1; abundance: few; v_gene: TRBV5-6
CDR3nt: TGTGCCAGCGGGGTACAGGGGACCGGGGAGCTGTTTTTT; CDR3aa: CASGVQGTGELFF; d_gene: TRBD1; j_gene: TRBJ2-2; abundance: .; v_gene: TRBV2
CDR3nt: TGTGCCACCAGTGAAGGCGGATTCTCCTACAATGAGCAGTTCTTC; CDR3aa: CATSEGGFSYNEQFF; d_gene: .; j_gene: TRBJ2-1; abundance: .; v_gene: TRBV24-1
CDR3nt: TGTGCCAGCAGCAACCGGGACAGGGGTGTCGATGAGCAGTTCTTC; CDR3aa: CASSNRDRGVDEQFF; d_gene: TRBD1; j_gene: TRBJ2-1; abundance: once; v_gene: TRBV7-9
CDR3nt: TGCAGTGCTAGTCCCACTAGCCGGTATGAGCAGTTCTTC; CDR3aa: CSASPTSRYEQFF; d_gene: .; j_gene: TRBJ2-1; abundance: .; v_gene: TRBV20-1
CDR3nt: TGTGCCAGCAGACGCTTAGGACAGGCGGGGAGTTACAATGAGCAGTTCTTC; CDR3aa: CASRRLGQAGSYNEQFF; d_gene: .; j_gene: TRBJ2-1; abundance: .; v_gene: TRBV2
CDR3nt: TGTGCCAGCAGTTTAAGGACAGGGGGCCAAGAGACCCAGTACTTC; CDR3aa: CASSLRTGGQETQYF; d_gene: TRBD1; j_gene: TRBJ2-5; abundance: .; v_gene: TRBV28
CDR3nt: TGCGCCAGCAGCCAAGCGAGCGGGGAGGGCTACGAGCAGTACTTC; CDR3aa: CASSQASGEGYEQYF; d_gene: TRBD2; j_gene: TRBJ2-7; abundance: .; v_gene: TRBV4-1
CDR3nt: TGTGCCACCAGGAACAGGGGTTTGAACACCGGGGAGCTGTTTTTT; CDR3aa: CATRNRGLNTGELFF; d_gene: TRBD1; j_gene: TRBJ2-2; abundance: .; v_gene: TRBV15
CDR3nt: TGTGCCAGTAGTGGGGGCCCCTCCTACAATGAGCAGTTCTTC; CDR3aa: CASSGGPSYNEQFF; d_gene: .; j_gene: TRBJ2-1; abundance: .; v_gene: TRBV19
CDR3nt: TGTGCCAGCAGCCCCGACGATCCGACAGGATACTATGGCTACACCTTC; CDR3aa: CASSPDDPTGYYGYTF; d_gene: .; j_gene: TRBJ1-2; abundance: .; v_gene: TRBV7-8
CDR3nt: TGTGCCAGCAGTTCTCAGGGGGAGTTCGGTGGGGAGCTGTTTTTT; CDR3aa: CASSSQGEFGGELFF; d_gene: TRBD1; j_gene: TRBJ2-2; abundance: .; v_gene: TRBV27
CDR3nt: TGTGCCAGCAGCTCCGGGACTAGCGGGAGAGGCAATGAGCAGTTCTTC; CDR3aa: CASSSGTSGRGNEQFF; d_gene: TRBD2; j_gene: TRBJ2-1; abundance: .; v_gene: TRBV5-4
CDR3nt: TGTGCCAGCAGCTTGCTCTGGCAGGCGGGAGGCTACACCTTC; CDR3aa: CASSLLWQAGGYTF; d_gene: .; j_gene: TRBJ1-2; abundance: .; v_gene: TRBV5-6
CDR3nt: TGTGCCAGCAGCCAATCGGACAGGCCAAGCTCCTACGAGCAGTACTTC; CDR3aa: CASSQSDRPSSYEQYF; d_gene: TRBD1; j_gene: TRBJ2-7; abundance: .; v_gene: TRBV16
CDR3nt: TGTGCCAGTAGTATGGGGCCCCCTTCTAATGAAAAACTGTTTTTT; CDR3aa: CASSMGPPSNEKLFF; d_gene: .; j_gene: TRBJ1-4; abundance: once; v_gene: TRBV19
CDR3nt: .; CDR3aa: CASSLDFGSGNTF; d_gene: .; j_gene: TRBJ1-2; abundance: .; v_gene: TRBV7-8
CDR3nt: TGCGCCAGCAGCTATGGGACTAGCGAATACAATGAGCAGTTCTTC; CDR3aa: CASSYGTSEYNEQFF; d_gene: TRBD2; j_gene: TRBJ2-1; abundance: .; v_gene: TRBV5-1
CDR3nt: TGTGCCAGCAGTTTAACAGAAGCAACTAATGAAAAACTGTTTTTT; CDR3aa: CASSLTEATNEKLFF; d_gene: .; j_gene: TRBJ1-4; abundance: once; v_gene: TRBV28
CDR3nt: TGTGCCAGCAGCTGGGGAACAGGGGGTGTCGGTAACTATGGCTACACCTTC; CDR3aa: CASSWGTGGVGNYGYTF; d_gene: TRBD1; j_gene: TRBJ1-2; abundance: .; v_gene: TRBV5-8
CDR3nt: TGTGCCAGCAGTTTACCTACCCCAGGCGGGATATATGGCTACACCTTC; CDR3aa: CASSLPTPGGIYGYTF; d_gene: .; j_gene: TRBJ1-2; abundance: once; v_gene: TRBV28
CDR3nt: TGTGCCAGCAGTTTAGGGGAGAGGCCGAACGGGGAGCTGTTTTTT; CDR3aa: CASSLGERPNGELFF; d_gene: .; j_gene: TRBJ2-2; abundance: .; v_gene: TRBV28
CDR3nt: TGTGCCAGCAGCTTAGGTTTCGGGATGAACACTGAAGCTTTCTTT; CDR3aa: CASSLGFGMNTEAFF; d_gene: .; j_gene: TRBJ1-1; abundance: .; v_gene: TRBV11-3
CDR3nt: TGCGCCAGCAGATCAGGACAGGGGCAGGGCTACGAGCAGTACTTC; CDR3aa: CASRSGQGQGYEQYF; d_gene: TRBD1; j_gene: TRBJ2-7; abundance: many; v_gene: TRBV5-1
CDR3nt: TGTGCCAGCAGGTTGACAGGTGCTAGGGACACCATATATTTT; CDR3aa: CASRLTGARDTIYF; d_gene: .; j_gene: TRBJ1-3; abundance: once; v_gene: TRBV27
CDR3nt: TGCGCCAGCAGCTTGGAGGGCGGAGGATGGCCCCAGCATTTT; CDR3aa: CASSLEGGGWPQHF; d_gene: .; j_gene: TRBJ1-5; abundance: .; v_gene: TRBV5-1
CDR3nt: TGTGCCAGTAGTATAGTGGGGATTCGGGGTCTTCCCCAGCATTTT; CDR3aa: CASSIVGIRGLPQHF; d_gene: .; j_gene: TRBJ1-5; abundance: .; v_gene: TRBV19
CDR3nt: TGCGCCAGCAGCTTGGACAGGGGTGACGGGGAGCTGTTTTTT; CDR3aa: CASSLDRGDGELFF; d_gene: TRBD1; j_gene: TRBJ2-2; abundance: .; v_gene: TRBV5-1
CDR3nt: TGTGCCAGCAGCTTGGTTTTATCAGGGAATGGCTACACCTTC; CDR3aa: CASSLVLSGNGYTF; d_gene: .; j_gene: TRBJ1-2; abundance: .; v_gene: TRBV5-4
CDR3nt: TGTGCCAGCAGCTTTTGGGGGGACCGATCCAATGAGCAGTTCTTC; CDR3aa: CASSFWGDRSNEQFF; d_gene: .; j_gene: TRBJ2-1; abundance: .; v_gene: TRBV27
CDR3nt: TGCGCCAGCAGTGAGTCGGGGTTGGGGGCGCGTACTGAAGCTTTCTTT; CDR3aa: CASSESGLGARTEAFF; d_gene: .; j_gene: TRBJ1-1; abundance: .; v_gene: TRBV10-1
CDR3nt: TGTGCCAGCAGCACCCACAGGGGGGATAACTATGGCTACACCTTC; CDR3aa: CASSTHRGDNYGYTF; d_gene: TRBD1; j_gene: TRBJ1-2; abundance: .; v_gene: TRBV7-6
CDR3nt: TGCGCCAGCAGCCAAGGAACAGGGGTCACCGGGGAGCTGTTTTTT; CDR3aa: CASSQGTGVTGELFF; d_gene: TRBD1; j_gene: TRBJ2-2; abundance: .; v_gene: TRBV4-1
CDR3nt: TGTGCCAGCAGCCAAGGAACCGGGACTAGCGGGAGAATGGACTACAATGAGCAGTTCTTC; CDR3aa: CASSQGTGTSGRMDYNEQFF; d_gene: TRBD2; j_gene: TRBJ2-1; abundance: .; v_gene: TRBV3-1/TRBV3-2
CDR3nt: TGTGCCAGCAGTACAAACAGGGGACTCACAGATACGCAGTATTTT; CDR3aa: CASSTNRGLTDTQYF; d_gene: .; j_gene: TRBJ2-3; abundance: .; v_gene: TRBV6-2/TRBV6-3
CDR3nt: TGCGCCAGCAGCCTCGATGAGGGAGGTGGGGTCTACGAGCAGTACTTC; CDR3aa: CASSLDEGGGVYEQYF; d_gene: .; j_gene: TRBJ2-7; abundance: .; v_gene: TRBV4-1
CDR3nt: TGTGCCAGCAGCTTATTTCCAGGGGAGGGCACCGGGGAGCTGTTTTTT; CDR3aa: CASSLFPGEGTGELFF; d_gene: .; j_gene: TRBJ2-2; abundance: .; v_gene: TRBV11-3
CDR3nt: TGTGCCAGCAGCCAAGGGGACAGGTTAGACTCACCCCTCCACTTT; CDR3aa: CASSQGDRLDSPLHF; d_gene: TRBD1; j_gene: TRBJ1-6; abundance: .; v_gene: TRBV4-2
CDR3nt: TGTGCTAGTGGCACCACGGGACAGCCCTACAATGAGCAGTTCTTC; CDR3aa: CASGTTGQPYNEQFF; d_gene: TRBD1; j_gene: TRBJ2-1; abundance: .; v_gene: TRBV12-5
CDR3nt: TGTGCCAGCAGTAACAGGGTGGTTCTGCAAGCTTTCTTT; CDR3aa: CASSNRVVLQAFF; d_gene: .; j_gene: TRBJ1-1; abundance: .; v_gene: TRBV27
CDR3nt: TGTGCCATCAGTGAGGTAGGACAGCTCTATGGCTACACCTTC; CDR3aa: CAISEVGQLYGYTF; d_gene: .; j_gene: TRBJ1-2; abundance: few; v_gene: TRBV10-3
CDR3nt: TGTGCCTGGACCCGGACTAGCGGGGGATACAATGAGCAGTTCTTC; CDR3aa: CAWTRTSGGYNEQFF; d_gene: TRBD2; j_gene: TRBJ2-1; abundance: .; v_gene: TRBV30
CDR3nt: TGTGCCAGCAGCTTAAGCACTAGCGGGGGCAATGAGCAGTTCTTC; CDR3aa: CASSLSTSGGNEQFF; d_gene: TRBD2; j_gene: TRBJ2-1; abundance: .; v_gene: TRBV7-7
CDR3nt: TGTGCCAGTAGTAGGGGACTAGCGGTCACCGGGGAGCTGTTTTTT; CDR3aa: CASSRGLAVTGELFF; d_gene: TRBD2; j_gene: TRBJ2-2; abundance: .; v_gene: TRBV19
CDR3nt: TGTGCCAGCAGCCCATACTCAGGGCAGCCCCAGCATTTT; CDR3aa: CASSPYSGQPQHF; d_gene: .; j_gene: TRBJ1-5; abundance: .; v_gene: TRBV6-2/TRBV6-3
CDR3nt: TGTGCCAGCAGCCAACCGGGACAGGGGTTCTACGAGCAGTACTTC; CDR3aa: CASSQPGQGFYEQYF; d_gene: TRBD1; j_gene: TRBJ2-7; abundance: .; v_gene: TRBV14
CDR3nt: TGTGCCAGCAGCTTAGCGGGGGGGTCTGGTGAGCAGTTCTTC; CDR3aa: CASSLAGGSGEQFF; d_gene: TRBD2; j_gene: TRBJ2-1; abundance: .; v_gene: TRBV7-9
CDR3nt: TGCGCCAGCAGCCAAGGGCCTGCAGGGAGGTTAGAGGATCCCTACACCTTC; CDR3aa: CASSQGPAGRLEDPYTF; d_gene: .; j_gene: TRBJ1-2; abundance: .; v_gene: TRBV4-1
CDR3nt: TGCGCCAGCAGCTTGTCCCTAGTCGCCTACAATGAGCAGTTCTTC; CDR3aa: CASSLSLVAYNEQFF; d_gene: .; j_gene: TRBJ2-1; abundance: .; v_gene: TRBV5-1